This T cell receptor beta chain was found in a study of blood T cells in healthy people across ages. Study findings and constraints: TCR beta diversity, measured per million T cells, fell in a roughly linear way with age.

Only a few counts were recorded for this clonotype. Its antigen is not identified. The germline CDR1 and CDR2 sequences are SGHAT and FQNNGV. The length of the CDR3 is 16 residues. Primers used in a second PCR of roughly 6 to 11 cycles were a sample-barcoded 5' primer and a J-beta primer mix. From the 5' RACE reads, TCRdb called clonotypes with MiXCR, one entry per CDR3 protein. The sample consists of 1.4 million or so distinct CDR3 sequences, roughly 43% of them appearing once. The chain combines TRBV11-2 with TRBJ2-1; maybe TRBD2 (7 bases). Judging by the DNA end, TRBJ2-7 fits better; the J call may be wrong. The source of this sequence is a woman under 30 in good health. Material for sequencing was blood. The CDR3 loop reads CASSPLGGGSYNEQYF. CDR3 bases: TGTGCCAGCAGCCCTCTCGGCGGGGGCTCCTACAATGAGCAGTACTTC.